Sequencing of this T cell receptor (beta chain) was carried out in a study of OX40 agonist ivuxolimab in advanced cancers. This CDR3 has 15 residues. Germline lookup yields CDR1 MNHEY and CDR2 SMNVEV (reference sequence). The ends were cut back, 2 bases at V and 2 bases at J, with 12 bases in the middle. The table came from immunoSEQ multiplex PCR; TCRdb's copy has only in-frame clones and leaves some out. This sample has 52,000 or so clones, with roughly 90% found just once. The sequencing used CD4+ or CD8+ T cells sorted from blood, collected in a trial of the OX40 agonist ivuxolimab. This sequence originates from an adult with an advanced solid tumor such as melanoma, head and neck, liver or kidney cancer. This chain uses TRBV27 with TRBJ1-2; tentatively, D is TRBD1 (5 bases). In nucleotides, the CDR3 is TGTGCCAGCAGTTTAACGGGGGGGAGCAACTATGGCTACACCTTC. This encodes CASSLTGGSNYGYTF.